These 5 T cell receptor beta chains were all obtained from the same sample, sequenced in a study of T cells in localized non-small cell lung cancer. Here immunoSEQ multiplex PCR was the method, and the copy in TCRdb shows in-frame clones only, minus some. The sample lists approximately 3,100 clones, roughly 27% occurring once. The material was lung tumor tissue, obtained before any cancer treatment. Receptors originate from a male donor older than 55 with stage III lung adenocarcinoma.

This sequence joins TRBV19 and TRBJ2-2, with D tentatively TRBD2 (7 bases). The CDR3 sequence is 15 residues long. V shed 5 bases and J shed 4 bases, with 14 bases lying between them. Germline CDR1 is LNHDA and CDR2 is SQIVND (reference sequence). CDR3 sequence: CASSAVRGGTGELFF. In nucleotides, the CDR3 is TGTGCCAGTAGTGCGGTGAGGGGGGGCACCGGGGAGCTGTTTTTT.

V gene TRBV15 combines with J gene TRBJ1-6, with 7 bases lining up with TRBD1. The V segment lost 0 bases and the J segment 7 bases; nucleotides outside the gene matches: 3. The CDR3 length is 15 residues. Germline CDR1 LNHNV, CDR2 YYDKDF (reference sequence). The CDR3 protein is CATSREETGNSPLHF. In DNA form, the CDR3 reads TGTGCCACCAGCAGAGAGGAGACAGGGAATTCACCCCTCCACTTT.

This clone was detected a few times. Written as DNA, the CDR3 is TGCAGCGTTTACGGGGTACAAACAGGGGGAGCTTTCTTT. Amino acids: CSVYGVQTGGAFF. This chain links TRBV29-1 with TRBJ1-1; TRBD1 matches at 8 bases. Germline V gene data show CDR1 as SQVTM and CDR2 as ANQGSEA. This CDR3 spans 13 amino acids. The trim removed 5 bases at V and 10 bases at J, leaving 12 bases unmatched.

The chain carries TRBV6-8 and TRBJ2-1; possible D gene TRBD2, 6 bases. Trimming shortened V by 5 bases and J by 9 bases, and 11 bases separated the two germline ends. The CDR3 extends over 12 amino acids. Germline loops: CDR1 MNHGY, CDR2 SAAAGT. The CDR3 here is CASSRTTSEQFF. CDR3 nucleotide sequence: TGTGCCAGCAGTAGGACTACCAGTGAGCAGTTCTTC.

V gene TRBV30 combines with J gene TRBJ2-3; possibly TRBD2 for D (6 bases). The CDR3 sequence is 14 residues long. Trimming took 3 bases from V and 2 from J, leaving 12 bases between them. Looked up from germline, CDR1 is GTSNPN and CDR2 is SVGIG (reference sequence). CDR3 coding DNA: TGTGCCTGGAGCGTGGCGGGGTACACAGATACGCAGTATTTT. Amino acids: CAWSVAGYTDTQYF.